Listed below are T cell receptor beta chains from one sample, sequenced in a study of blood T cell repertoires in COVID-19. Clones were sequenced by immunoSEQ multiplex PCR, and TCRdb holds only the in-frame ones, with some missing. The repertoire has just under 150,000 clones, around nine tenths of them found once; the top ten carry less than 10%. What was sequenced was peripheral blood. Receptors originate from a woman aged 45 to 65 with active or convalescent COVID-19. CDR3s leave out the opening cysteine and the closing phenylalanine or tryptophan.

v_call cdr3_aa
TRBV7-2 ASSVYRGKSYEQY
TRBV19 ASSNPGGSSSYEQY
TRBV11-2 ASSLVGGWATEAF
TRBV7-9 ASSRASGFGNTIY
TRBV7-9 ASSPQGVNTEAF
TRBV29-1 SFTGGSEKLF
TRBV30 AWSVLAGHSGNTIY
TRBV11-2 ASSLDEGTGGWGGYT
TRBV19 ASSSIRAVGEKLF
TRBV5-5 ASSLGDRAFGETQY
TRBV30 AWSVGRGYTEAF
TRBV19 ASMRSWTSETQY
TRBV9 ASSHRGGNYEQY
TRBV27 ASSSWGGRGKGYGYT
TRBV7-8 ASSSGGTNEKLF
TRBV29-1 SVGAGGIGANVLT
TRBV27 ASSPPGQHQPQH
TRBV27 ASSLSAHSYEQY
TRBV9 ASSLTQNTEAF
TRBV9 ASSVGIGQGNTEAF
TRBV6-6 ASRYSGGDEQY
TRBV4-1 ASSQGTSSGVSTDTQY
TRBV28 ASSLLAGRTDTQY
TRBV7-3 ASSSTGTGDTEAF
TRBV7-2 ASSPDRNSGANVLT
TRBV5-6 ASSLGPGGYGYGYT
TRBV19 ASTADRNSNQPQH
TRBV30 AWSSRVGEKLF
TRBV19 ASSVTGVYEQY
TRBV3-1/TRBV3-2 ASSLQTGTANTEAF
TRBV6-2/TRBV6-3 ASSYSAGGPNEQF
TRBV5-1 ASSLQDLTYEQY
TRBV18 ASSPPDRHPYEQY